This T cell receptor beta chain is from a study of blood T cell repertoires in COVID-19. Overall study: From the United States, Italy and Spain came samples of acute and convalescent COVID-19.

TCRdb keeps only in-frame clones here, not all; method: immunoSEQ multiplex PCR. The sample has some 80,000 clones; about 80% are singletons. From germline, CDR1 is LNHDA and CDR2 SQIVND (reference sequence). Trimming removed 6 bases from V and 7 bases from J; junction bases left unmatched: 3. The CDR3 loop spans 13 amino acids. This clone has at least ten counts. The chain is built from TRBV19 and TRBJ1-6, with 7 bases matching TRBD1. The clonotype comes from a woman in her forties with active or convalescent COVID-19. Source material: peripheral blood. The CDR3 DNA sequence: TGTGCCAGTAGCCGGGACAGAAATTCACCCCTCCACTTT. Amino acids: CASSRDRNSPLHF.